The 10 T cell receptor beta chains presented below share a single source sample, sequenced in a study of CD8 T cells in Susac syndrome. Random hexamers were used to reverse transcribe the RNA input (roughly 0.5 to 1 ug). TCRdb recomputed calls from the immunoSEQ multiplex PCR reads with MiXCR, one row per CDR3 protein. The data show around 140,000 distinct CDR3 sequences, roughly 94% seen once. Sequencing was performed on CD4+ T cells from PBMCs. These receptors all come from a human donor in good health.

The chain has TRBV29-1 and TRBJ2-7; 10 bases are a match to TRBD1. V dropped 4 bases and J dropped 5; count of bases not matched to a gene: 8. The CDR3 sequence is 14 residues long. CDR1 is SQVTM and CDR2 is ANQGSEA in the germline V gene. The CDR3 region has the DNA TGCAGCGTTGCGCCGGGACAGGGGTCCAACGAGCAGTACTTC. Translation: CSVAPGQGSNEQYF.

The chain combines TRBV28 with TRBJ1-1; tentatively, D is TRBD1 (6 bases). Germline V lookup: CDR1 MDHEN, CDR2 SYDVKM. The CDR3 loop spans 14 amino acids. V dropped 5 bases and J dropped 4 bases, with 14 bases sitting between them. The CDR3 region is CASSRGGYGTEAFF. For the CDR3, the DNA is TGTGCCAGCAGTCGCGGGGGCTATGGCACTGAAGCTTTCTTT. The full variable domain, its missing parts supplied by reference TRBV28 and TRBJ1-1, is DVKVTQSSRYLVKRTGEKVFLECVQDMDHENMFWYRQDPGLGLRLIYFSYDVKMKEKGDIPEGYSVSREKKERFSLILESASTNQTSMYLCASSRGGYGTEAFFGQGTRLTVV.

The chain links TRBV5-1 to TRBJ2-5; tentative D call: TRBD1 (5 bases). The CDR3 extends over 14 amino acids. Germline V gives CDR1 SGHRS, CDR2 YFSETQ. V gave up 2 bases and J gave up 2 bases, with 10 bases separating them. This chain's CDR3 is CASSLDSAQETQYF. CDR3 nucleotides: TGCGCCAGCAGCTTAGACAGTGCTCAAGAGACCCAGTACTTC.

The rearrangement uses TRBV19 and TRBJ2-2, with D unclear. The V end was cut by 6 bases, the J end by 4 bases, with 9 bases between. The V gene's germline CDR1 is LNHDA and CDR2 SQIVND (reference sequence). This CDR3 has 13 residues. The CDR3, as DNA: TGTGCCAGTAGAACCCCCGTCACCGGGGAGCTGTTTTTT. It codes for CASRTPVTGELFF.

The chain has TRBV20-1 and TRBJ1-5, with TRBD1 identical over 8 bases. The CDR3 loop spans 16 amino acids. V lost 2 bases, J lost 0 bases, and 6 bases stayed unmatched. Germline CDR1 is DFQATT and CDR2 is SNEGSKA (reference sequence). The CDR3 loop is CSARTDRGDSNQPQHF. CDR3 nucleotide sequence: TGCAGTGCTAGAACCGACAGGGGAGATAGCAATCAGCCCCAGCATTTT.

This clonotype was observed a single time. The DNA of the CDR3 is TGTGCCAGCAGCTTCTTAGCGGGAGTCGACACCGGGGAGCTGTTTTTT. It is translated as CASSFLAGVDTGELFF. The chain has TRBV5-4 and TRBJ2-2; 9 positions agree with TRBD2. V shed 2 bases, J shed 3 bases, and the junction held 5 bases outside the gene matches. Per germline, CDR1 SGHNT and CDR2 YYREEE (reference sequence). The CDR3 spans 16 residues.

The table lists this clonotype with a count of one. The CDR3 here is CASSLMAGDTEAFF. DNA for the CDR3: TGTGCCAGCAGCTTAATGGCTGGTGACACTGAAGCTTTCTTT. The chain recombines TRBV7-2 with TRBJ1-1; D remains ambiguous. Germline CDR1 reads SGHTA; CDR2 reads FQGNSA. This CDR3 is 14 amino acids long. The V end lost 2 bases, the J end lost 3 bases, and 10 bases lay between the germline ends.

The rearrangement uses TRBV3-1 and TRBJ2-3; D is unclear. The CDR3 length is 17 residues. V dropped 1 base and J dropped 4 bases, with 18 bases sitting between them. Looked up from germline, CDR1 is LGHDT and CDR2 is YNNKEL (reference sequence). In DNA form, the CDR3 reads TGTGCCAGCAGCCAAGTCCTGGCCATCCACGGCGCAGATACGCAGTATTTT. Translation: CASSQVLAIHGADTQYF.

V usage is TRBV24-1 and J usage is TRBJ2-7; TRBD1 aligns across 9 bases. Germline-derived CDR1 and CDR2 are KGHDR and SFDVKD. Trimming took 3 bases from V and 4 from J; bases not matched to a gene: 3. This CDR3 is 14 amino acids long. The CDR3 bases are TGTGCCACCAGTGATGGGACAGGGTCTTACGAGCAGTACTTC. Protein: CATSDGTGSYEQYF.

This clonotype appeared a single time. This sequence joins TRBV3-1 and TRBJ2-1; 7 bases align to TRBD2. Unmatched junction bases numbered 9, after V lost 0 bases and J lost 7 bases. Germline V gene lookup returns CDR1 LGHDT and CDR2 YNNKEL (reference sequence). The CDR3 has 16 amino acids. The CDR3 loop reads CASSQDRAGRRNEQFF. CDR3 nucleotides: TGTGCCAGCAGCCAAGATCGAGCGGGGCGACGGAATGAGCAGTTCTTC.